The clone carrying this TCR beta chain was found a few times. No antigen is known for it. Looked up from germline, CDR1 is GTSNPN and CDR2 is SVGIG (reference sequence). This CDR3 contains 13 residues. With 0 bases removed from V and 4 bases from J, the gap between germline ends came to 6 bases. Cryopreserved PBMCs supplied about 2 micrograms of genomic DNA for TCR beta libraries. The sample originates from a study of cytotoxic CD8 clonotypes in ibrutinib-treated CLL. Findings and limits, study-wide: Clonality, elevated at ibrutinib response, dropped back toward baseline at progression. Private clonotypes, not public ones, expanded at ibrutinib response.

TCRdb keeps only in-frame clones here, not all; method: immunoSEQ multiplex PCR. This table has 200,000 to 250,000 clones, roughly 65% appearing once. This chain uses TRBV30 with TRBJ1-4, with D unclear. This clonotype was sampled from a human donor with chronic lymphocytic leukemia. The material was PBMCs, obtained after 12 months of ibrutinib treatment. The CDR3 coding sequence is TGTGCCTGGAGTGTAACAGTTAATGAAAAACTGTTTTTT. Residues: CAWSVTVNEKLFF. Full variable domain (missing parts from reference TRBV30 and TRBJ1-4): SQTIHQWPATLVQPVGSPLSLECTVEGTSNPNLYWYRQAAGRGLQLLFYSVGIGQISSEVPQNLSASRPQDRQFILSSKKLLLSDSGFYLCAWSVTVNEKLFFGSGTQLSVL.